The TCR beta chain described here comes from a study of T cells in Graves' hyperthyroidism and ophthalmopathy (dated by TCRdb to between 2017 and 2020). Turning to the overall study: Peripheral blood was sampled at the time of initial diagnosis, prior to any treatment. A discovery cohort of approximately 97 patients, roughly 45 with Graves' ophthalmopathy and 57 with stable Graves' hyperthyroidism, was used to find distinguishing TCR V-J signatures. The 90 or so discovery patients were randomly split 7:3 into training and test sets. After sampling, hyperthyroidism patients received methimazole starting at 30 mg daily, and ophthalmopathy patients received high-dose intravenous methylprednisolone. In over five Graves' hyperthyroidism patients, the study also compared T-cell repertoires from thyroid tissue with T-cell repertoires from blood. The paper describes TCR Vbeta CDR3 sequencing of 140 or so peripheral blood samples, made up of some 42 ophthalmopathy patients, 70 to 75 hyperthyroidism patients and around 17 progressor patients. Prospective prediction of ophthalmopathy was tested in an independent validation cohort of fewer than 20 hyperthyroidism patients and some 17 patients who later progressed to ophthalmopathy.

Ophthalmopathy patients had moderately to severely active disease, Clinical Activity Score of at least 3, NOSPECS grade of at least 4, and duration under 3 months. Patients with uncontrolled infections, other autoimmune diseases, pregnancy or lactation were excluded. Diagnoses were based on clinical symptoms, serum thyroxine and TRAb, thyroid ultrasound and orbital computed tomography. Ficoll-Paque density gradient centrifugation was used to isolate PBMCs from 8 to 10 ml of fresh peripheral blood. Total RNA was extracted using Trizol reagent, and RNA quality was assessed on an Agilent 2100 Bioanalyzer. Points the paper makes about the study in general: In validation, the model predicted progression to ophthalmopathy a median of around six months before onset, with roughly 70% sensitivity and just under 75% specificity. A model built on a 13 V-J signature distinguished ophthalmopathy from stable hyperthyroidism, reaching 85% to 90% sensitivity and 81.08% specificity in cross-validation and 80%/75% in testing. No statistical method was used to fix the sample size in advance, and group allocation was not hidden from the investigators. Blood samples also contained most of the expanded thyroid clonotypes (frequency above 0.001), which suggests that blood repertoires may reflect thyroid immune responses.

The TCR beta CDR3 regions were amplified from the RNA transcripts. The first round of RT-PCR for the TCR CDR3 was performed with the HTBI primer set and the Qiagen OneStep RT-PCR kit. The libraries were constructed in a second round of multiplex PCR and then size-selected and purified. The libraries were sequenced on an Illumina HiSeq2000 using paired-end 100 bp reads. In the source study's methods: SOAPnuke was used to process the raw data, removing reads that contained adapters or uncalled bases, had a mean Phred below 15, or lacked an exact match to the constant primer or identifier. COPE v1.2.5 was used to merge high-quality paired reads, and clonotypes were defined as unique nucleotide sequences. Clonotypes were aligned to IMGT TRBV, TRBD and TRBJ reference segments using MiTCR v1.1. The analysis was restricted to V-J combinations with a frequency above 0.0001, which together covered 99% to 99.2% of the repertoires. A TCS score was defined as the ratio between F50 (clonal expansion) and ExV (chaos), using BLOSUM62-based TCRdist between CDR3 peptides within each V-J. Welch's t-statistics and random forest reduced 500 to 550 V-J features to some 14, which were used in a naive Bayes classifier (R e1071). The raw public data were reprocessed by TCRdb itself: fastp quality trimming at Q25, MiXCR clonotype calling, in-frame beta chains only. Rows matching on CDR3 protein sequence are summarized as one entry with the most common DNA and genes. The V and J calls come from TCRdb's annotation, not from the publication. The sample table shows roughly 530,000 distinct CDR3 sequences, and 15% to 20% are seen once. The ten largest clones add up to around 17% of the sample.

The table lists this clonotype with a few counts. There is no known antigen for this receptor. No base quality information exists; no much larger clone differs at one position. From cysteine to phenylalanine, the CDR3 is 12 amino acids long. CDR3 DNA only is kept here, 36 bases in frame from base 1. Trimming removed 4 bases from V and 4 bases from J, leaving 8 bases between the germline ends. From a lookup of the germline V gene, CDR1 and CDR2 are MDHEN and SYDVKM. The V gene is TRBV28 and the J gene is TRBJ2-7, with TRBD2 tentatively as D gene (6 bases match). Sequencing input: blood. The source of this sequence is a woman younger than 35 with Graves' ophthalmopathy. Here is the DNA: TGTGCCAGCAGTTATGGGGGGTACGAGCAGTACTTC. Translated, this gives CASSYGGYEQYF.